These T cell receptor beta chains were read from a single sample in a study of identical twins. TCRdb passed the 5' RACE reads through MiXCR, listing each CDR3 protein once. Among roughly 350,000 distinct CDR3 sequences listed, roughly an eighth were seen once. The sample was also reused in another study, on yellow fever vaccine responses in identical twins.

The sample consisted of CD8+ T cells sorted from blood. The receptors here all came from a woman between 18 and 29 years old in good health. CDR3s include the opening cysteine and the closing phenylalanine or tryptophan. A D gene is named only where the DNA matches it firmly. Not all rows give a size; the values are once, few, many and, for expanded clones, a class.

V	D	J	size	CDR3	DNA
TRBV20-1	-	TRBJ2-1	few	CSASIREYNEQFF	TGCAGTGCTAGCATCCGGGAATACAATGAGCAGTTCTTC
TRBV12-3/TRBV12-4	-	TRBJ2-7	many	CASSVTGYREQYF	TGTGCCAGCAGCGTCACAGGGTACCGCGAGCAGTACTTC
TRBV4-1	TRBD2	TRBJ2-1	-	CASSQSPAGGPGEQFF	TGCGCCAGCAGCCAATCTCCAGCGGGAGGGCCTGGTGAGCAGTTCTTC
TRBV28	-	TRBJ1-2	few	CASSFPMGARGYTF	TGTGCCAGCAGTTTCCCCATGGGGGCGCGAGGCTACACCTTC
TRBV6-1	TRBD2	TRBJ2-7	few	CASSERTSVIYEQYF	TGTGCCAGCAGTGAAAGGACTAGCGTGATCTACGAGCAGTACTTC
TRBV6-5	TRBD2	TRBJ2-1	few	CASSYTSGARGDEQFF	TGTGCCAGCAGTTACACTAGCGGGGCAAGGGGGGATGAGCAGTTCTTC
TRBV20-1	-	TRBJ2-2	many	CSASFWGGTGELFF	TGCAGTGCTAGTTTCTGGGGTGGTACCGGGGAGCTGTTTTTT
TRBV12-3/TRBV12-4	TRBD1	TRBJ1-5	many	CASSPSGGNQPQHF	TGTGCCAGCAGCCCCTCAGGGGGTAATCAGCCCCAGCATTTT
TRBV27	-	TRBJ2-3	-	CASSPPVGRQRNTQYF	TGTGCCAGCAGTCCCCCCGTGGGGAGGCAACGGAATACGCAGTATTTT
TRBV15	TRBD2	TRBJ2-1	-	CATSSRTSYNNEQFF	TGTGCCACCAGCAGCAGGACTAGCTATAACAATGAGCAGTTCTTC
TRBV7-6	TRBD2	TRBJ2-5	-	CASGSPREGEETQYF	TGTGCCAGCGGGTCGCCCAGGGAGGGAGAAGAGACCCAGTACTTC
TRBV29-1	-	TRBJ2-7	many	CSVQVVARYTDEQYF	TGCAGCGTTCAGGTTGTGGCGCGGTATACCGACGAGCAGTACTTC
TRBV2	-	TRBJ1-2	few	CADRDGPYGYTF	TGTGCAGACCGGGACGGACCCTATGGCTACACCTTC
TRBV7-9	-	TRBJ2-4	few	CASSLATGSGDIQYF	TGTGCCAGCAGCTTAGCGACAGGGTCGGGAGACATTCAGTACTTC
TRBV20-1	-	TRBJ1-1	many	CSASYGDTEAFF	TGCAGTGCTAGTTATGGGGACACTGAAGCTTTCTTT
TRBV28	-	TRBJ2-1	few	CARKWGPTIDEQFF	TGTGCCAGAAAGTGGGGACCAACCATTGATGAGCAGTTCTTC
TRBV4-2	TRBD2	TRBJ2-3	-	CASSQEALAGGPDTQYF	TGTGCCAGCAGCCAAGAGGCCCTAGCGGGGGGCCCAGATACGCAGTATTTT
TRBV6-5	TRBD2	TRBJ2-3	-	CASSYSPGGLTDTQYF	TGTGCCAGCAGTTACTCACCGGGGGGTCTCACAGATACGCAGTATTTT
TRBV12-3/TRBV12-4	-	TRBJ2-1	-	CASSVATYNEQFF	TGTGCCAGCTCGGTCGCGACCTACAATGAGCAGTTCTTC
TRBV5-1	TRBD1	TRBJ1-2	few	CASSLEGAGGNYGYTF	TGCGCCAGCAGCTTGGAGGGGGCCGGGGGTAACTATGGCTACACCTTC
TRBV24-1	-	TRBJ2-7	few	CATSDMGRGKYF	TGTGCCACCAGTGATATGGGACGGGGGAAATACTTC
TRBV28	-	TRBJ1-1	-	CASSLTQLNTEAFF	TGTGCCAGCAGTTTGACACAGTTGAACACTGAAGCTTTCTTT